Listed below are T cell receptor beta chains from one sample, sequenced in a study of neurological immune-mediated disorders. TCRdb independently ran MiXCR on the 5' RACE reads; one entry per CDR3 protein. In the table there are 81,000 or so distinct CDR3 sequences, 4% to 6% of which are singletons. The sequencing input was PBMCs. The receptors stem from a woman in her twenties or thirties with multiple sclerosis. Each CDR3 is given with its conserved first and last residue. The D gene is left open where the match is weak. A row's size may be missing; if present it is once, few, many or a size class.

14 | few | TRBJ1-1 | NA | TRBV12-3/TRBV12-4 | CASSELQGGTEAFF | TGTGCCAGCAGCGAACTACAGGGCGGCACTGAAGCTTTCTTT
18 | many | TRBJ2-3 | TRBD2 | TRBV5-1 | CASSSGLAGAWSTDTQYF | TGCGCCAGCAGCTCCGGACTAGCGGGAGCTTGGAGCACAGATACGCAGTATTTT
14 | few | TRBJ1-2 | NA | TRBV9 | CASSVPGSVYGYTF | TGTGCCAGCAGCGTTCCGGGGTCAGTCTATGGCTACACCTTC
14 | many | TRBJ1-1 | NA | TRBV5-5 | CASSFGQRRTEAFF | TGTGCCAGCAGCTTTGGGCAACGCCGGACTGAAGCTTTCTTT
15 | many | TRBJ1-1 | NA | TRBV5-1 | CASSLGGRVSTEAFF | TGCGCCAGCAGCTTGGGGGGCAGGGTCTCCACTGAAGCTTTCTTT
14 | many | TRBJ2-2 | NA | TRBV6-4 | CASSDEGETGELFF | TGTGCCAGCAGTGATGAGGGTGAAACCGGGGAGCTGTTTTTT
13 | many | TRBJ2-1 | NA | TRBV2 | CASSEQGLGEQFF | TGTGCCAGCAGTGAACAAGGCTTAGGTGAGCAGTTCTTC
16 | many | TRBJ1-1 | TRBD1 | TRBV5-1 | CASSRGTDKMNTEAFF | TGCGCCAGCAGCAGGGGGACAGACAAGATGAACACTGAAGCTTTCTTT
15 | many | TRBJ2-5 | NA | TRBV6-1 | CASSENIGGGETQYF | TGTGCCAGCAGTGAGAACATCGGTGGGGGAGAGACCCAGTACTTC
15 | many | TRBJ2-7 | NA | TRBV20-1 | CSARLPHDRSYEQYF | TGCAGTGCTAGACTACCCCACGACAGGTCCTACGAGCAGTACTTC
14 | few | TRBJ2-5 | NA | TRBV6-1 | CASSEWGRSETQYF | TGTGCCAGCAGTGAATGGGGAAGGTCGGAGACCCAGTACTTC
15 | many | TRBJ2-1 | NA | TRBV7-8 | CASSFTPASYNEQFF | TGTGCCAGCAGCTTTACCCCCGCCTCCTACAATGAGCAGTTCTTC
15 | NA | TRBJ2-1 | NA | TRBV3-1 | CASSPEGRLYNEQFF | TGTGCCAGCAGCCCTGAGGGTAGATTATACAATGAGCAGTTCTTC
12 | many | TRBJ2-3 | NA | TRBV5-1 | CASSLDTDTQYF | TGCGCCAGCAGCTTGGACACAGATACGCAGTATTTT
15 | many | TRBJ2-1 | TRBD2 | TRBV20-1 | CSARDASGVHNDQFF | TGCAGTGCTAGAGATGCTAGCGGGGTCCACAATGACCAGTTCTTC
15 | many | TRBJ1-1 | NA | TRBV27 | CASSLMWTTNTEAFF | TGTGCCAGCAGTTTAATGTGGACAACGAACACTGAAGCTTTCTTT
15 | many | TRBJ2-1 | TRBD2 | TRBV5-1 | CASSLLAGGDNEQFF | TGCGCCAGCAGCTTGTTAGCGGGAGGAGATAATGAGCAGTTCTTC
15 | many | TRBJ2-7 | TRBD2 | TRBV20-1 | CSARDRVSGAYEQYF | TGCAGTGCTAGAGATAGGGTTAGCGGGGCCTACGAGCAGTACTTC
14 | many | TRBJ1-6 | NA | TRBV5-1 | CASSFTAGNSPLHF | TGCGCCAGCAGCTTTACAGCGGGGAATTCACCCCTCCACTTT
13 | few | TRBJ1-4 | NA | TRBV14 | CASRQGGTEKLFF | TGTGCCAGCAGGCAAGGAGGGACCGAAAAACTGTTTTTT
13 | many | TRBJ2-7 | NA | TRBV5-6 | CASSLVAQYEQYF | TGTGCCAGCAGCTTGGTGGCGCAGTACGAGCAGTACTTC
13 | few | TRBJ2-1 | TRBD2 | TRBV20-1 | CSARAFGGGEQFF | TGCAGTGCTAGGGCGTTTGGGGGGGGTGAGCAGTTCTTC
17 | many | TRBJ2-1 | TRBD2 | TRBV5-5 | CASSPLAGGRLGNEQFF | TGTGCCAGCAGCCCCTTAGCGGGGGGACGTCTAGGGAATGAGCAGTTCTTC
15 | many | TRBJ2-2 | NA | TRBV20-1 | CSATLGGTATGELFF | TGCAGTGCCACTCTGGGTGGGACGGCCACCGGGGAGCTGTTTTTT
16 | NA | TRBJ2-2 | TRBD2 | TRBV11-2 | CASSLGRLAGTGELFF | TGTGCCAGCAGCTTAGGTCGCCTAGCGGGGACCGGGGAGCTGTTTTTT
16 | many | TRBJ1-2 | NA | TRBV6-2/TRBV6-3 | CASSYGPGGTNYGYTF | TGTGCCAGCAGTTACGGCCCCGGGGGAACTAACTATGGCTACACCTTC
12 | many | TRBJ1-1 | NA | TRBV12-3/TRBV12-4 | CASSRVGTEAFF | TGTGCCAGCAGTCGGGTTGGTACTGAAGCTTTCTTT
13 | many | TRBJ2-3 | NA | TRBV5-1 | CASSSDIPDTQYF | TGCGCCAGCAGCTCGGACATACCAGATACGCAGTATTTT
13 | few | TRBJ2-1 | TRBD2 | TRBV20-1 | CSGGTSGNNEQFF | TGCAGTGGAGGGACTAGCGGGAACAATGAGCAGTTCTTC
13 | NA | TRBJ1-5 | TRBD1 | TRBV18 | CASSPTGDQPQHF | TGTGCCAGCTCACCTACAGGGGATCAGCCCCAGCATTTT
15 | many | TRBJ2-2 | NA | TRBV5-5 | CASSLTRANTGELFF | TGTGCCAGCAGTCTGACTAGGGCTAACACCGGGGAGCTGTTTTTT
15 | many | TRBJ2-1 | TRBD2 | TRBV30 | CAWRTPGTSPNEQFF | TGTGCCTGGAGGACTCCCGGGACTAGCCCCAATGAGCAGTTCTTC
15 | medium-sized | TRBJ2-3 | NA | TRBV10-2 | CASSERWRTPDTQYF | TGCGCCAGCAGTGAGAGGTGGCGGACCCCTGATACGCAGTATTTT